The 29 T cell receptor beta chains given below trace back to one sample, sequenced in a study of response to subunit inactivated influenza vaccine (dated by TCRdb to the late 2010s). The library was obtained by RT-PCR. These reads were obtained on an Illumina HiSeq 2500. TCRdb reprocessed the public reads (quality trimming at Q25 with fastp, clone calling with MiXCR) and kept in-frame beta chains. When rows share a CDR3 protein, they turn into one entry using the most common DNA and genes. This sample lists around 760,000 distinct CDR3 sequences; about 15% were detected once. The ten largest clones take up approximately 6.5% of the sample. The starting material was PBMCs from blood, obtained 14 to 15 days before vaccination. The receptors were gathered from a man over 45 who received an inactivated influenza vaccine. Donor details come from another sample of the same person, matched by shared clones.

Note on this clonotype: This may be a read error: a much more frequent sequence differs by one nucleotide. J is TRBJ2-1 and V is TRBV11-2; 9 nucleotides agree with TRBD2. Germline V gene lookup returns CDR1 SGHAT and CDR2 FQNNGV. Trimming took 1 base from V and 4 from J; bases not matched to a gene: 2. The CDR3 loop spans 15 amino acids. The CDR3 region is CASSLARGGYNEQFF. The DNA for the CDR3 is TGTGCCAGCAGCTTAGCGCGGGGGGGATACAATGAGCAGTTCTTC.

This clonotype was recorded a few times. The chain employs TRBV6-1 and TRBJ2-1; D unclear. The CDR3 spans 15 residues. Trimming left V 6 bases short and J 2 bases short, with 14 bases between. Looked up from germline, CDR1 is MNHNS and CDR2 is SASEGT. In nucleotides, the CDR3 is TGTGCCAGCAGAGCTAGGCGGCCCGCCTACAATGAGCAGTTCTTC. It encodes CASRARRPAYNEQFF.

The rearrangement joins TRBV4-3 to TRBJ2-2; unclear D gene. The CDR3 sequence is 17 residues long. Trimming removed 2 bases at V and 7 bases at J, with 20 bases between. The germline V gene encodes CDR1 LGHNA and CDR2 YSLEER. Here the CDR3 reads CASSQRAARTAHGELFF. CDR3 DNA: TGCGCCAGCAGCCAAAGGGCGGCCCGCACGGCTCACGGGGAGCTGTTTTTT.

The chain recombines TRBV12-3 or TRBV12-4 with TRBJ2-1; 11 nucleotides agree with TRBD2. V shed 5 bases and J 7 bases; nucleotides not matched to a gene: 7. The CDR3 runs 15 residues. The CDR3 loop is CASSISGTSGNEQFF. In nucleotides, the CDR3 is TGTGCCAGCAGTATCTCCGGGACTAGCGGTAATGAGCAGTTCTTC.

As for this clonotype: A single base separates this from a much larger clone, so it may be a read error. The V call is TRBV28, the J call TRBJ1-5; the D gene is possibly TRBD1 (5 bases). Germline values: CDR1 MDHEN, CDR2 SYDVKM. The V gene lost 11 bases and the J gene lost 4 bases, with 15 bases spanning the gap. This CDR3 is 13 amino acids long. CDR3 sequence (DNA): TGTGCCCACTCAGCGACAGCTAATCAGCCCCAGCATTTT. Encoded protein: CAHSATANQPQHF.

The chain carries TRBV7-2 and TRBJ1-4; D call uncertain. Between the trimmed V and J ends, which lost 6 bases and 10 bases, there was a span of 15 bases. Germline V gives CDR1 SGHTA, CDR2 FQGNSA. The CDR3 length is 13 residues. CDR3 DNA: TGTGCCAGCAGTCAAAACCCGGGTGGAAAACTGTTTTTT. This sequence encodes CASSQNPGGKLFF.

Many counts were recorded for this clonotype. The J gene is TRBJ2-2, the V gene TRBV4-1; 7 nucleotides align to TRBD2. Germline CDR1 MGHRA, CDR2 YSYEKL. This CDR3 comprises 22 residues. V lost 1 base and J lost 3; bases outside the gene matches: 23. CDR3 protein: CASSQGPRDRLARGRDTGELFF. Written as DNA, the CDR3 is TGCGCCAGCAGCCAAGGCCCCCGCGACCGACTAGCAAGGGGCCGGGACACCGGGGAGCTGTTTTTT.

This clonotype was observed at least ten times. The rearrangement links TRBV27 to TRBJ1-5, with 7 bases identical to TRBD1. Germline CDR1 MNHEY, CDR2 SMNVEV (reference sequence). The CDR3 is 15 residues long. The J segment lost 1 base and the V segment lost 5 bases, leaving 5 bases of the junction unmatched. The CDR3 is CASSPTGLSNQPQHF. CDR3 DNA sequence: TGTGCCAGCAGTCCGACAGGGTTGAGCAATCAGCCCCAGCATTTT.

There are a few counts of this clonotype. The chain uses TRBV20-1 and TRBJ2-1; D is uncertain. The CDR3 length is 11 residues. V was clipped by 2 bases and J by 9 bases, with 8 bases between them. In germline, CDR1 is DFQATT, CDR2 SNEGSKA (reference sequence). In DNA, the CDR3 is TGCAGTGCTAGATACATCACTGAGCAGTTCTTC. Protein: CSARYITEQFF.

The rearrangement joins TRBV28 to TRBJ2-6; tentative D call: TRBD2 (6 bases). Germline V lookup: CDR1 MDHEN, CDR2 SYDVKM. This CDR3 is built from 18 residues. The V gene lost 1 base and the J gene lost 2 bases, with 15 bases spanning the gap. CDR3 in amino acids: CASSLFGGIGTGANVLTF. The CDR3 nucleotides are TGTGCCAGCAGTTTATTCGGGGGAATTGGTACTGGGGCCAACGTCCTGACTTTC.

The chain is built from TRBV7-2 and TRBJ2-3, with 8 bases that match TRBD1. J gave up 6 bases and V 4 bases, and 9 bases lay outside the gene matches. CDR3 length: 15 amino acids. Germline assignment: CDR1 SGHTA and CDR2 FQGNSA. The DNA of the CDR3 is TGTGCCAGCAGCTCCAGGACAGGGAGCGTCGATACGCAGTATTTT. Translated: CASSSRTGSVDTQYF.

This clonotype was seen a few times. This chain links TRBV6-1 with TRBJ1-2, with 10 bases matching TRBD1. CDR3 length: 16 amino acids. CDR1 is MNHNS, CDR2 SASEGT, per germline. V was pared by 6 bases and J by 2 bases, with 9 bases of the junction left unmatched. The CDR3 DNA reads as TGTGCCAGCAGACCGGGACAGGGGCTCAGCAACTATGGCTACACCTTC. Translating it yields CASRPGQGLSNYGYTF.

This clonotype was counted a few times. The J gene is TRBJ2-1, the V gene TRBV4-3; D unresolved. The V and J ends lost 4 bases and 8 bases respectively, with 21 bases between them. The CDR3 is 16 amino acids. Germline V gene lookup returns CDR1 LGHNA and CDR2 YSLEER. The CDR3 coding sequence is TGCGCCAGCAGCCTTCAAAGAGCGTCGGGTGGAGATGAGCAGTTCTTC. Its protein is CASSLQRASGGDEQFF.

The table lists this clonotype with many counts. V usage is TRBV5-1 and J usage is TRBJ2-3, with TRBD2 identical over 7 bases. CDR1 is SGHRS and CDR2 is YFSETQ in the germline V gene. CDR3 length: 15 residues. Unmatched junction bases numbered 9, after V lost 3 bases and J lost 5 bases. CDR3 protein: CASSWGSGGEDTQYF. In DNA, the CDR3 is TGCGCCAGCAGCTGGGGTTCGGGAGGAGAAGATACGCAGTATTTT.

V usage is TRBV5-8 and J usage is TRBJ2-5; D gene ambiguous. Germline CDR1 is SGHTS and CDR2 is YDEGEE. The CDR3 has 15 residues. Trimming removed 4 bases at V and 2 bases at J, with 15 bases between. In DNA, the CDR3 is TGTGCCAGCAGCCCGACTGGACGGATGCAAGAGACCCAGTACTTC. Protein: CASSPTGRMQETQYF.

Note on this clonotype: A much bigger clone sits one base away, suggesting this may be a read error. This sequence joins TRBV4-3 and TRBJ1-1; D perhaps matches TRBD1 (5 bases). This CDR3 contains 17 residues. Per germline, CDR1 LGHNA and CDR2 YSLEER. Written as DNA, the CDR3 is TGCGCCAGAAGCCAAGATTGGACGGGACGAATGAACACTGAAGCTTTCTTT. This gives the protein CARSQDWTGRMNTEAFF.

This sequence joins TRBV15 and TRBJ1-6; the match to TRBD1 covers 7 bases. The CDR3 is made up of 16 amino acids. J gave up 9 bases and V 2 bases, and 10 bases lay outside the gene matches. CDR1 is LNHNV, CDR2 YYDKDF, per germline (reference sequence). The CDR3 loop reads CATSRRINRGGSPLHF. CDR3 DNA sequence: TGTGCCACCAGCAGACGAATCAACAGGGGCGGTTCACCCCTCCACTTT.

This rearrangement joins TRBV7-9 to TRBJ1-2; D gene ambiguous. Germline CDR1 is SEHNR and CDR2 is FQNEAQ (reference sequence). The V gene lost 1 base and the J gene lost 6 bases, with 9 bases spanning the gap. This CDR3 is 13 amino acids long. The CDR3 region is CASSLVGEDGYTF. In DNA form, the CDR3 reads TGTGCCAGCAGCTTAGTGGGCGAAGATGGCTACACCTTC.

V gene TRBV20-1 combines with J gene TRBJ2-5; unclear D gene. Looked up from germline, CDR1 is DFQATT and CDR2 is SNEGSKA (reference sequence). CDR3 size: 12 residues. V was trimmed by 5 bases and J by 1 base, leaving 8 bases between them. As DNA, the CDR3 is TGCAGTGCTTCGGCGCTCCAAGAGACCCAGTACTTC. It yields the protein CSASALQETQYF.

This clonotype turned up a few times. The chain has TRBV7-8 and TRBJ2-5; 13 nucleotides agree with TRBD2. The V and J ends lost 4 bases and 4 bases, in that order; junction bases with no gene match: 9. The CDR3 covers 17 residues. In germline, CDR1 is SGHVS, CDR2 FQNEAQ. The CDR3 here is CASSWIQGLAGRETQYF. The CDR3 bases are TGTGCCAGCAGCTGGATACAGGGACTAGCGGGGAGAGAGACCCAGTACTTC. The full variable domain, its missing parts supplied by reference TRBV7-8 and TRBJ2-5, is GAGVSQSPRYKVAKRGQDVALRCDPISGHVSLFWYQQALGQGPEFLTYFQNEAQLDKSGLPSDRFFAERPEGSVSTLKIQRTQQEDSAVYLCASSWIQGLAGRETQYFGPGTRLLVL.

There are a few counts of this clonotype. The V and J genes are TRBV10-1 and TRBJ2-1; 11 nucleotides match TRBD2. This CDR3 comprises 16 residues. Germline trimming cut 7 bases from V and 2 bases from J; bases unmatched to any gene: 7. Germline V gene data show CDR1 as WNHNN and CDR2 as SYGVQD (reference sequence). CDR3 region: CASIPTSGGPYNEQFF. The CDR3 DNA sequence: TGCGCCAGCATTCCCACTAGCGGGGGTCCCTACAATGAGCAGTTCTTC.

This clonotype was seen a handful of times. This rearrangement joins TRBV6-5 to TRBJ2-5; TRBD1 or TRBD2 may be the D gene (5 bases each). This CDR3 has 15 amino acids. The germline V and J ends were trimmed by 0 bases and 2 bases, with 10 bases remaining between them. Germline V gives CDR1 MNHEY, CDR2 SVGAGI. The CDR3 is CASSYSRGFQETQYF. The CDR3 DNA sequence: TGTGCCAGCAGTTACTCGAGGGGATTTCAAGAGACCCAGTACTTC.

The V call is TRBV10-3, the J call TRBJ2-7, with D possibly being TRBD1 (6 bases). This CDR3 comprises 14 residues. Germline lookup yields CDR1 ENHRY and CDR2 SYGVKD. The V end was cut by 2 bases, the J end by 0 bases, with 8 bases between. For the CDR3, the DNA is TGTGCCATCAGTGAGACAGGGCACTCCTACGAGCAGTACTTC. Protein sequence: CAISETGHSYEQYF.

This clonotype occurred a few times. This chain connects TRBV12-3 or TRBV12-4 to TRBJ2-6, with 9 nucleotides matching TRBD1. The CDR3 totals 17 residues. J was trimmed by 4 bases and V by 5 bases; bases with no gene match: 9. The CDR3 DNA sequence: TGTGCCAGCAGTCCCCGACAGGGGGGGGGAGGGGCCAACGTCCTGACTTTC. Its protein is CASSPRQGGGGANVLTF.

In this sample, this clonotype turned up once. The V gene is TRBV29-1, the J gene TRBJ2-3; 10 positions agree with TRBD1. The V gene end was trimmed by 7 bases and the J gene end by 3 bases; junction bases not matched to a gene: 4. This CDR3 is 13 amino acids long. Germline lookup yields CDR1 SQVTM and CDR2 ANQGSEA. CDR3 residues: CSARQGATDTQYF. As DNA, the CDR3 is TGCAGCGCCCGACAGGGGGCGACAGATACGCAGTATTTT.

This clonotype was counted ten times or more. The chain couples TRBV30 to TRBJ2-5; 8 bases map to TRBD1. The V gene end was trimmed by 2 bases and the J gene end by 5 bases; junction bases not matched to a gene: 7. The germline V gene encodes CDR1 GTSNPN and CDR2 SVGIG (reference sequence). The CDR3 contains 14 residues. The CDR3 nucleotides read TGTGCCTGGAGTTCAGGGGGCTTTAGGGAGACCCAGTACTTC. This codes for CAWSSGGFRETQYF.

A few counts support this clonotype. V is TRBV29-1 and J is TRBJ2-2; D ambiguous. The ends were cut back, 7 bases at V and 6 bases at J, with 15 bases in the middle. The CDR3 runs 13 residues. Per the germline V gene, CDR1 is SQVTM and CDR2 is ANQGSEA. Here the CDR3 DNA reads TGCAGCGCTAAACAAGGGCACGCCGGGGAGCTGTTTTTT. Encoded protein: CSAKQGHAGELFF.

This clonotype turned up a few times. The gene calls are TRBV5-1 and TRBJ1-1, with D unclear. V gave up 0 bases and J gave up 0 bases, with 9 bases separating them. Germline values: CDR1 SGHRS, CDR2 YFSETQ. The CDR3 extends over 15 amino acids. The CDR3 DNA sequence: TGCGCCAGCAGCTTGGCCCGCCAGTTGAACACTGAAGCTTTCTTT. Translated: CASSLARQLNTEAFF.

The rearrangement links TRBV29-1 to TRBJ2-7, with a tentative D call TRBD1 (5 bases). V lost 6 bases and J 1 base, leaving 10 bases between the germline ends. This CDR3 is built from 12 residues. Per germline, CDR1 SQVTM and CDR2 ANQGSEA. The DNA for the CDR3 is TGCAGCGTCTTGCAGGGTTCCTACGAGCAGTACTTC. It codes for CSVLQGSYEQYF.